Following are 6 T cell receptor beta chains from one sample sequenced in a study of sequential checkpoint blockade in melanoma. Libraries were prepared by immunoSEQ multiplex PCR; TCRdb keeps only in-frame clonotypes and omits some of them. The table shows about 21,000 clones, with approximately 80% occurring only once. Treatment indicated: randomized to nivolumab then ipilimumab (arm A) or the reverse (arm B). The specimen comprised CD8+ T cells sorted from blood (inferred from file names), sampled from a patient given nivolumab and ipilimumab in sequence. Receptors originate from a human donor with melanoma.

J is TRBJ2-7 and V is TRBV28; D possibly corresponds to TRBD1 (6 bases). The CDR3 is made up of 16 amino acids. The germline V gene encodes CDR1 MDHEN and CDR2 SYDVKM. The V gene lost 2 bases and the J gene lost 0 bases, with 14 bases spanning the gap. CDR3 nucleotides: TGTGCCAGCAGTTTACTTTTCGACAGGTCCTCCTACGAGCAGTACTTC. Its translation: CASSLLFDRSSYEQYF.

V is TRBV9 and J is TRBJ2-1; 12 nucleotides agree with TRBD1. CDR1 SGDLS and CDR2 YYNGEE come from the germline V gene. V was pared by 4 bases and J by 5 bases, with 7 bases of the junction left unmatched. The CDR3 has 16 residues. The CDR3 region has the DNA TGTGCCAGCAGCCCTCGGGACAGGGGGCTGAACAATGAGCAGTTCTTC. Its protein product is CASSPRDRGLNNEQFF.

The chain has TRBV6-5 and TRBJ1-2; possible D gene TRBD1, 5 bases. The ends were cut back, 4 bases at V and 6 bases at J, with 18 bases in the middle. CDR1 and CDR2 (germline): MNHEY, SVGAGI. The CDR3 contains 15 residues. CDR3 region: CASSSTIRARDGYTF. CDR3 DNA sequence: TGTGCCAGCAGTTCCACTATCCGGGCCAGGGATGGCTACACCTTC.

The J gene is TRBJ2-3, the V gene TRBV23-1; TRBD2 is a possible D gene (6 bases). TRBV23-1 is annotated as an ORF whose role is uncertain. The V end lost 4 bases, the J end lost 2 bases, and 19 bases lay between the germline ends. This CDR3 is 17 amino acids long. CDR3 sequence (DNA): TGCGCCAGCAGTCCCCCGGGGGTCCGAGGGTACACAGATACGCAGTATTTT. Translation gives CASSPPGVRGYTDTQYF.

The V call is TRBV19, the J call TRBJ1-1; the D is unclear. The V end lost 7 bases, the J end lost 5 bases, and 11 bases lay between the germline ends. CDR3 length: 12 amino acids. Germline V lookup: CDR1 LNHDA, CDR2 SQIVND (reference sequence). CDR3 sequence (DNA): TGTGCCAGTAAGGAGGAGTGGACTGAAGCTTTCTTT. As protein: CASKEEWTEAFF. Using reference TRBV19 and TRBJ1-1 for the parts outside the CDR3, the full variable domain is DGGITQSPKYLFRKEGQNVTLSCEQNLNHDAMYWYRQDPGQGLRLIYYSQIVNDFQKGDIAEGYSVSREKKESFPLTVTSAQKNPTAFYLCASKEEWTEAFFGQGTRLTVV.

The chain couples TRBV19 to TRBJ2-7; no firm D call. Germline V lookup: CDR1 LNHDA, CDR2 SQIVND (reference sequence). The CDR3 runs 15 residues. Trimming removed 5 bases at V and 4 bases at J, with 18 bases between. The chain's CDR3 is CASSPGRARRYEQYF. The CDR3 nucleotides read TGTGCCAGTAGTCCTGGTCGAGCAAGGCGGTACGAGCAGTACTTC.